Listed below are T cell receptor beta chains from one sample, sequenced in a study of shared clonotypes between healthy human individuals. Method: immunoSEQ multiplex PCR; TCRdb's copy keeps in-frame clones and lacks some. The table lists 2 million to 2.5 million clones, approximately 96% of them singletons. Sample: naive CD4+ T cells sorted from blood. The receptors stem from a man aged 18 to 29 in good health. CDR3s include the opening cysteine and the closing phenylalanine or tryptophan. The D gene is left open where the match is weak. Size is stated for part of the rows, as once, few or many counts, or as a class when the clone is expanded.

size,length,J,D,V,CDR3
.,14,TRBJ1-2,.,TRBV19,CASSRSDLAYGYTF
.,13,TRBJ2-1,TRBD2,TRBV12-5,CASGLAASGKQFF
.,12,TRBJ1-1,.,TRBV30,CAWSGLYTEAFF
.,12,TRBJ2-7,.,TRBV5-1,CASSLGGPEQYF
.,11,TRBJ1-6,.,TRBV6-6,CASSTNSPLHF
.,17,TRBJ2-1,TRBD2,TRBV5-1,CASSLGGLAGGQDEQFF
.,15,TRBJ1-5,TRBD1,TRBV6-5,CASRADRVGNQPQHF
.,15,TRBJ2-4,.,TRBV4-3,CASSQTTLAKNIQYF
.,17,TRBJ2-3,TRBD2,TRBV28,CASSLRGLASSTDTQYF
once,15,TRBJ1-4,.,TRBV6-5,CASKLGQTTNEKLFF
.,16,TRBJ2-7,TRBD1,TRBV11-2,CASSLVTGTGTYEQYF
.,14,TRBJ2-2,.,TRBV5-6,CATTRRGTPGELFF
.,13,TRBJ2-7,.,TRBV6-5,CASSLGQKYEQYF
once,14,TRBJ1-2,.,TRBV28,CASSSPTGHYGYTF